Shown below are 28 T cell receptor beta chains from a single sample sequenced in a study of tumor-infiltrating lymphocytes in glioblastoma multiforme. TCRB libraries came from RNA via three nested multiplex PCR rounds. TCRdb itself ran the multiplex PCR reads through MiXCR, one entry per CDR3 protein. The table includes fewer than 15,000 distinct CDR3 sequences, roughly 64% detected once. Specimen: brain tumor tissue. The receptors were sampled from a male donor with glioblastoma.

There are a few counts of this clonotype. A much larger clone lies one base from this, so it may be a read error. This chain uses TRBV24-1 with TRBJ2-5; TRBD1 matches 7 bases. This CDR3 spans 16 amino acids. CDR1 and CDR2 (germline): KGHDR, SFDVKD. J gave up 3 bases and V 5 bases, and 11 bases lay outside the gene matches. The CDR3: CATSGPRQGLEETQYF. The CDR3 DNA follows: TGTGCCACCAGTGGTCCCCGACAGGGTCTGGAAGAGACCCAGTACTTC.

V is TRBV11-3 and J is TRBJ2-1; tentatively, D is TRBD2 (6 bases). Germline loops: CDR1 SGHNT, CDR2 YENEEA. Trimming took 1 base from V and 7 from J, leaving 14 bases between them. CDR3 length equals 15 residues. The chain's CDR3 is CASSLAGDLLNEQFF. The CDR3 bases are TGTGCCAGCAGCTTAGCGGGAGATCTCCTGAATGAGCAGTTCTTC.

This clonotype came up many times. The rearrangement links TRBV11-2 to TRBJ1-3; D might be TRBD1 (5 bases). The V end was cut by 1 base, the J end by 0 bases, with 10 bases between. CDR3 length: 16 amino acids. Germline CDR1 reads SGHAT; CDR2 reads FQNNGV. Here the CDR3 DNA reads TGTGCCAGCAGCTTAGCTACAGGCCTCTCTGGAAACACCATATATTTT. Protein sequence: CASSLATGLSGNTIYF.

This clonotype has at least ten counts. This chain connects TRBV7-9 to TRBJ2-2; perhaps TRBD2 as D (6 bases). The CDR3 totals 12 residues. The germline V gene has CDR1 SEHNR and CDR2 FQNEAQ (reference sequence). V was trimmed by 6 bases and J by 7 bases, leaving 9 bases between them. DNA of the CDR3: TGTGCCAGCAGGGGCGGGGACGGGGAGCTGTTTTTT. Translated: CASRGGDGELFF.

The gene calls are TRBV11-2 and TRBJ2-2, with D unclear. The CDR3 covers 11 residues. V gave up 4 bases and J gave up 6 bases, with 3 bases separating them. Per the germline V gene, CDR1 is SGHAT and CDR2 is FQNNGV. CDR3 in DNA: TGTGCCAGCAGCTCGTCCGGGGAGCTGTTTTTT. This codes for CASSSSGELFF.

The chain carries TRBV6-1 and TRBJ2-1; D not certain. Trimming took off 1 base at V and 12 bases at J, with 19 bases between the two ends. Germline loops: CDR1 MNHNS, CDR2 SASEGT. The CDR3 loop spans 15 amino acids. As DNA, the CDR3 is TGTGCCAGCAGTGAAGAAGCCGTAGCATACAACGGGCAGTTCTTC. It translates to CASSEEAVAYNGQFF.

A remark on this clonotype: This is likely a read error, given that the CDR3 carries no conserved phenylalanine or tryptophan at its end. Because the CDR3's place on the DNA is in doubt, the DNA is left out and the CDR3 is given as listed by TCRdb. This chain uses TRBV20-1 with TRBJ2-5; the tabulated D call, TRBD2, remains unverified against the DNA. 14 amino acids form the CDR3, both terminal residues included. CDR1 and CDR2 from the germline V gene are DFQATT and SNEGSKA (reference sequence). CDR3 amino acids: CSALSTSGWETRYS.

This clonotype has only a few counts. The chain's CDR3 is CASSPVGQGSYEQYF. The CDR3 DNA is TGTGCCAGCTCACCAGTGGGACAGGGGTCCTACGAGCAGTACTTC. V is TRBV18 and J is TRBJ2-7; TRBD1 agrees at 10 bases. The CDR3 runs 15 residues. V shed 2 bases and J 1 base; nucleotides not matched to a gene: 2. Germline CDR1 and CDR2: KGHSH and LQKENI.

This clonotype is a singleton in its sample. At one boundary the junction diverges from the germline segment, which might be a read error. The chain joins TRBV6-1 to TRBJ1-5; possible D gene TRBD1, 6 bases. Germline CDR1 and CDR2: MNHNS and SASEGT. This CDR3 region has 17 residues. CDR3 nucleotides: TGTGCCAGCACCCTGACGGGTAGGAGTGGGGGGCCTCAGCCCCAGCGTTTT. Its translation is CASTLTGRSGGPQPQRF.

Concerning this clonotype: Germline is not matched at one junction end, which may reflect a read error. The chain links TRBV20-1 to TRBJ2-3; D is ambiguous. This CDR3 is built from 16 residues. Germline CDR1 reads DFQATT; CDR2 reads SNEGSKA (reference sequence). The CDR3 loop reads CSAIGRADTSTDTQYF. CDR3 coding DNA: TGCAGCGCTATAGGAAGAGCAGACACTAGCACAGATACGCAGTATTTT.

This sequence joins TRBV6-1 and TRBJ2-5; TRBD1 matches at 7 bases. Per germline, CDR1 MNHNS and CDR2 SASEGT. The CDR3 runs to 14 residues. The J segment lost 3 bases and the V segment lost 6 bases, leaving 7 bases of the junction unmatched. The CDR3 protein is CASSERTGKETQYF. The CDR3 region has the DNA TGTGCCAGCAGCGAACGGACAGGAAAAGAGACCCAGTACTTC.

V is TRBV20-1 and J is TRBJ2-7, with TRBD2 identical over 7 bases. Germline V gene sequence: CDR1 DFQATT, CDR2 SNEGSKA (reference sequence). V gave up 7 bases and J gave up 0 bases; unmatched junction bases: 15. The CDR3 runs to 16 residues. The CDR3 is CSVIPGGGRSSYEQYF. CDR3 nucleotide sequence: TGCAGTGTCATACCCGGCGGGGGTAGGAGCTCCTACGAGCAGTACTTC.

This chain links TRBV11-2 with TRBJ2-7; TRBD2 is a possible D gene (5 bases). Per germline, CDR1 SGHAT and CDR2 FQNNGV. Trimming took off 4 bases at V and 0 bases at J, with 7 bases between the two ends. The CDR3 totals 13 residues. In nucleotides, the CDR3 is TGTGCCAGCAGCTCCACTAGCTCCTACGAGCAGTACTTC. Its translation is CASSSTSSYEQYF.

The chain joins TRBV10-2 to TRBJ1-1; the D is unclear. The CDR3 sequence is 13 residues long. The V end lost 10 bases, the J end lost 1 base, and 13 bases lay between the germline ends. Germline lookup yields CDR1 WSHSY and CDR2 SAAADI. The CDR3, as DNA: TGCGCCACCCACGAGGGTGGGAACACTGAAGCTTTCTTT. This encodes CATHEGGNTEAFF.

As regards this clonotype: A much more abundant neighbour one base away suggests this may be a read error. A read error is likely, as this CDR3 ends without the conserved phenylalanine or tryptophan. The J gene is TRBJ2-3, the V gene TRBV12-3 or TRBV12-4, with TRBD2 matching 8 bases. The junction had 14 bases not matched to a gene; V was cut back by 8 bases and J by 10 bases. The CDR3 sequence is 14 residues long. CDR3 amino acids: CASGSTGGPTAQYL. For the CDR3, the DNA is TGTGCCAGCGGATCTACGGGGGGGCCCACCGCGCAGTATTTG.

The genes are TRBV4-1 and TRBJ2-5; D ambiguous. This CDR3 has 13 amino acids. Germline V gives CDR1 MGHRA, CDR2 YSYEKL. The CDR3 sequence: CAGNQIHSLDQYF. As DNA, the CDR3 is TGCGCTGGCAACCAAATACATAGTTTGGACCAGTACTTC.

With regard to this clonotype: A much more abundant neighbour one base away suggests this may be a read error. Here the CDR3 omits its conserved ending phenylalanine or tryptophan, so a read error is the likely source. This chain's CDR3 is CASSEARTAGGEIDEQFL. In DNA form, the CDR3 reads TGTGCCAGCAGTGAAGCTCGAACCGCAGGGGGCGAGATCGATGAGCAGTTCCTC. The genes are TRBV6-1 and TRBJ2-1; 8 bases match TRBD1. The CDR3 is made up of 18 amino acids. V was pared by 0 bases and J by 8 bases, with 15 bases of the junction left unmatched. Germline CDR1 is MNHNS and CDR2 is SASEGT.

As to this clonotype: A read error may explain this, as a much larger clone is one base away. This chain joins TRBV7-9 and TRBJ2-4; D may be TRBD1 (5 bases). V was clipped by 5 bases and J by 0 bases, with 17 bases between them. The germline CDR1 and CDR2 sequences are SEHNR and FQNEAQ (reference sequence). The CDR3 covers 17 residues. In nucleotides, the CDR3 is TGTGCCAGCAGCGATACAATTACAGGTATAGCCAAAAACATTCAGTACTTC. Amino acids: CASSDTITGIAKNIQYF. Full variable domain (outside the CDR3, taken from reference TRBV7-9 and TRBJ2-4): DTGVSQNPRHKITKRGQNVTFRCDPISEHNRLYWYRQTLGQGPEFLTYFQNEAQLEKSRLLSDRFSAERPKGSFSTLEIQRTEQGDSAMYLCASSDTITGIAKNIQYFGAGTRLSVL.

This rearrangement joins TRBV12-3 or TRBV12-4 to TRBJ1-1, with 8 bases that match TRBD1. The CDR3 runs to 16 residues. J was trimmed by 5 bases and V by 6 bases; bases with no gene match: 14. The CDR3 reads CASRPDRGALGTEAFF. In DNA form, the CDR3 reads TGTGCCAGCAGACCAGACAGGGGAGCCCTGGGGACTGAAGCTTTCTTT.

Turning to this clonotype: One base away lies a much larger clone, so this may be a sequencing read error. Here the CDR3 DNA reads TGCGCCAGCAGCTCAGGACAGGGCAATGAGCAGCTCTTC. Translation gives CASSSGQGNEQLF. V usage is TRBV5-1 and J usage is TRBJ2-1; 8 nucleotides line up with TRBD1. This CDR3 region has 13 residues. CDR1 is SGHRS and CDR2 is YFSETQ in the germline V gene.

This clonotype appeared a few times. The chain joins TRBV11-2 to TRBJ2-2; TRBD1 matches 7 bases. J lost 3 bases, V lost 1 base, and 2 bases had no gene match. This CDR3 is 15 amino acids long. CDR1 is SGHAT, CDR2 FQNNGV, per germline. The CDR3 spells CASSLVQGHTGELFF. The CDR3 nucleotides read TGTGCCAGCAGCTTAGTACAGGGGCACACCGGGGAGCTGTTTTTT.

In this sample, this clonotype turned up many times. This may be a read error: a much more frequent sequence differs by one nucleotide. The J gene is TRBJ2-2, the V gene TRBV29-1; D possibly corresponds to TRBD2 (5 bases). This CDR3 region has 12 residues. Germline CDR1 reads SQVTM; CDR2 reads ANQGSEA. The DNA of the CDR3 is TGCAGCGTTGAAGACGTACACGGGAAGCTGTTTTTT. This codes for CSVEDVHGKLFF.

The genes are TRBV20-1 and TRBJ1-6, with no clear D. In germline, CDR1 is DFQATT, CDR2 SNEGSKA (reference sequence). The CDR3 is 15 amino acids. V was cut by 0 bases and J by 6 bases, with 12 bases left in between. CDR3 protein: CSAREAGSVNSPLHF. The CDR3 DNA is TGCAGTGCTAGAGAGGCGGGGAGCGTTAATTCACCCCTCCACTTT.

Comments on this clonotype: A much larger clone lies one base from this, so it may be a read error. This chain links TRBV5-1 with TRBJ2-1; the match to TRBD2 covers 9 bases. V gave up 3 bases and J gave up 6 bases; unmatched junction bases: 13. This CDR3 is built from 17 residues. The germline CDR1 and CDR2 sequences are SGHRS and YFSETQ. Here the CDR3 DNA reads TGCGCCAGCAGCTGGGAGTCTCTAGCGGGAAGTTTCAATGAGCAGTTCTTC. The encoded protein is CASSWESLAGSFNEQFF.

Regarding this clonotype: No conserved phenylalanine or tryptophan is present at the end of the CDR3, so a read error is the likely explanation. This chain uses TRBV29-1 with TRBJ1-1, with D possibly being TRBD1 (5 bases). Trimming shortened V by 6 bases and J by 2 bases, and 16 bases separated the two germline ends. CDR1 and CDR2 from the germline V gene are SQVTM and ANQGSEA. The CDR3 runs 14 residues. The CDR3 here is CSVIGGLGNTEAFI. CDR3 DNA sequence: TGCAGCGTGATTGGGGGTCTGGGTAACACTGAAGCTTTCATT.

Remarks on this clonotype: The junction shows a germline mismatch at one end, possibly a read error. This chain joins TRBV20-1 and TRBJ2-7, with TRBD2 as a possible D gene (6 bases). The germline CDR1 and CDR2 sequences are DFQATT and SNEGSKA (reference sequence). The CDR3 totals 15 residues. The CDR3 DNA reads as TGCAATGCTAGAAAAGGGACTTCGGAGGGTTACGAACAGTACTTC. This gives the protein CNARKGTSEGYEQYF.

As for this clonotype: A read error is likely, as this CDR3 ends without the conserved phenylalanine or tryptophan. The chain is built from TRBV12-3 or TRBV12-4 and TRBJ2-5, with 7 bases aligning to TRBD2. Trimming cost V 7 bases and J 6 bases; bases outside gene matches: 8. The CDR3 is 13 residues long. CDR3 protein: CASIGAAGQTQYL. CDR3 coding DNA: TGTGCCAGCATTGGCGCAGCGGGACAGACCCAGTACTTA.

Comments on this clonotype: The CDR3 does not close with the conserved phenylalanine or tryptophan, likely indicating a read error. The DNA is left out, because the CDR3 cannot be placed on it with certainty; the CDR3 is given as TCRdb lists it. The CDR3 loop reads CSARNRTGNGYIY. The chain links TRBV20-1 to TRBJ1-2; TRBD1, the table's D call, lacks a check against the DNA. The CDR3 region is 13 residues in length, termini included. Germline values: CDR1 DFQATT, CDR2 SNEGSKA (reference sequence).